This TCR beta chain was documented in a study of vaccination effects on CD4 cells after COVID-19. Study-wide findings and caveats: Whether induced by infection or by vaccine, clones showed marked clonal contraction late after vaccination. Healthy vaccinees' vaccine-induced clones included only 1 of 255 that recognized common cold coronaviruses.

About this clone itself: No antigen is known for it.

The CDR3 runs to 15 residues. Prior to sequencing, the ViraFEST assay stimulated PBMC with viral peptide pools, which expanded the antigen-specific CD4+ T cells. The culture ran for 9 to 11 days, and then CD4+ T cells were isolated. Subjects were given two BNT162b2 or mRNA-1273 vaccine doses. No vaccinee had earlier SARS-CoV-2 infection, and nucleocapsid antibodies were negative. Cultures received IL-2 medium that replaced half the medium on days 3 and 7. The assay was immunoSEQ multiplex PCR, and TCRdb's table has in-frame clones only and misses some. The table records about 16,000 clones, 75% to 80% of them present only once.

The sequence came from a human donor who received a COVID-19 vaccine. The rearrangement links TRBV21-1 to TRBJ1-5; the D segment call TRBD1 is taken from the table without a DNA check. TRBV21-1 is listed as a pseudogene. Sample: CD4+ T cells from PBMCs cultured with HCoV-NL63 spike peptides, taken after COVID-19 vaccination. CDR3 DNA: TGTGCCAGCACATTACATGGACAGGGATATCAGCCCCAGCATTTT. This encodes CASTLHGQGYQPQHF.